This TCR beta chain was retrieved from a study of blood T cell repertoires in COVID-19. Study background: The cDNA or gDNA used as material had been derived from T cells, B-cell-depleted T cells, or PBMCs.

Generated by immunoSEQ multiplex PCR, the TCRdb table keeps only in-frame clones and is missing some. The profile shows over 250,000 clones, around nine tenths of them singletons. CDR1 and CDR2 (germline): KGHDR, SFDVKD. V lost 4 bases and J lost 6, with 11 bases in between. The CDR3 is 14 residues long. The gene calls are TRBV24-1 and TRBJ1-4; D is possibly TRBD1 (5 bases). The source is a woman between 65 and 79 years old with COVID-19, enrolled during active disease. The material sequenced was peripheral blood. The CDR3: CATSEVGDDEKLFF. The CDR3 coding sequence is TGTGCCACCAGTGAGGTAGGGGATGATGAAAAACTGTTTTTT.